This T cell receptor (beta chain) comes out of a study of technical replicates of blood from several donors. Method: immunoSEQ multiplex PCR; TCRdb's copy keeps in-frame clones and lacks some. Of some 62,000 clones listed, 70% to 90% are singletons. V was pared by 10 bases and J by 2 bases, with 10 bases of the junction left unmatched. The CDR3 loop spans 16 amino acids. Germline CDR1 reads SGHNT; CDR2 reads YYREEE (reference sequence). The rearrangement joins TRBV5-4 to TRBJ2-3; 13 positions agree with TRBD2. Sequencing was done on a sample of PBMCs. This receptor was obtained from a human donor in good health. Some clones in this sample may be carry-over from other donors' samples. The DNA for the CDR3 is TGTGCCGCCCAAACACTAGCGGGGGGGATCACAGATACGCAGTATTTT. Its translation is CAAQTLAGGITDTQYF.